This record concerns one T cell receptor beta chain sequence. This sample is drawn from a study of Siglec-9 on CD8 T cells in melanoma. The CDR3 runs 10 residues. CDR1 and CDR2 (germline): MNHNS, SASEGT. Trimming shortened V by 10 bases and J by 7 bases, and 10 bases separated the two germline ends. Sequencing used immunoSEQ multiplex PCR; TCRdb keeps in-frame clones, though not all of them. The sample carries about 30,000 clones, more than 80% recorded once. The sample was Siglec-9- CD8+ T cells sorted from blood. The V call is TRBV6-1, the J call TRBJ1-2; D uncertain. This clonotype was sampled from a human donor in good health. The CDR3 region has the DNA TGTGCCACACAGTTCCGTGGCTACACCTTC. Amino acid sequence: CATQFRGYTF.